This TCR beta chain comes out of a study of T cell responses to AZD1222 COVID-19 vaccine. Study conclusions and caveats: Vaccine-associated CD4 TCRs spanned spike, dominant at 160-218 and 743-854. Close to half of all spike-specific TCRs reportedly target regions of the variants that are unmutated. Repertoires were sampled only after the peak T cell response. Possibly, clonal diversity was underestimated; donors were largely white British and included more females.

Here immunoSEQ multiplex PCR was the method, and the copy in TCRdb shows in-frame clones only, minus some. The sample lists some 200,000 clones, 85% to 95% occurring once. V gave up 2 bases and J gave up 2 bases, with 4 bases separating them. The CDR3 sequence is 14 residues long. In germline, CDR1 is SGHNT, CDR2 YENEEA. With respect to this clone: Antigen: not known.

The sequences come from peripheral blood, collected 28 days after the second dose of the MenACWY control vaccine. The V and J genes are TRBV11-3 and TRBJ2-6; D uncertain. The sequence was collected from an adult who received the MenACWY meningococcal vaccine as a control. CDR3 protein: CASSLTAGANVLTF. In nucleotides, the CDR3 is TGTGCCAGCAGCTTAACCGCTGGGGCCAACGTCCTGACTTTC.